These 23 T cell receptor beta chains were sequenced from one sample in a study of shared clonotypes between healthy human individuals. Measured with immunoSEQ multiplex PCR; TCRdb has only the in-frame clones, and not every one. The sample has 2 million to 2.5 million clones, 95% seen once; the top ten hold 0.13%. Specimen: naive CD4+ T cells sorted from blood. Subset of the sample: CD45RA+ positively selected. The source of these receptors is a man younger than 35 in good health.

The genes are TRBV7-3 and TRBJ2-3, with 11 bases identical to TRBD2. The CDR3 contains 16 residues. V dropped 5 bases and J dropped 0; count of bases not matched to a gene: 4. CDR1 is SGHTA and CDR2 is FQGTGA in the germline V gene. This CDR3 reads CASSAGTSGSTDTQYF. The CDR3 nucleotides read TGTGCCAGCAGCGCGGGGACTAGCGGTAGCACAGATACGCAGTATTTT.

The V call is TRBV5-6, the J call TRBJ1-5, with D uncertain. The CDR3 is made up of 13 amino acids. Trimming cost V 1 base and J 4 bases, with 6 bases left between them. Per germline, CDR1 SGHDT and CDR2 YYEEEE. The CDR3 region is CASSLRRNQPQHF. The DNA of the CDR3 is TGTGCCAGCAGCTTGCGCAGAAATCAGCCCCAGCATTTT.

As for this clone: Sequence at one end of the junction differs from germline and may be a read error. V is TRBV20-1 and J is TRBJ1-1, with TRBD1 identical over 7 bases. This CDR3 has 11 amino acids. Looked up from germline, CDR1 is DFQATT and CDR2 is SNEGSKA (reference sequence). As DNA, the CDR3 is TGCAGTGCACTCCGACAGGGTGAATCTTTCTTT. Its translation: CSALRQGESFF.

This clone is a singleton in its sample. V and J are TRBV4-1 and TRBJ2-5; 7 positions match TRBD2. V lost 4 bases, J lost 2 bases, and 4 bases stayed unmatched. Germline CDR1 and CDR2: MGHRA and YSYEKL. The CDR3 totals 14 residues. The CDR3 bases are TGCGCCAGCAGCCTGAGCGGGGCACAAGAGACCCAGTACTTC. Translation: CASSLSGAQETQYF.

This clone was recorded once. This rearrangement joins TRBV7-9 to TRBJ1-2, with TRBD1 identical over 8 bases. The junction had 8 bases not matched to a gene; V was cut back by 5 bases and J by 0 bases. The CDR3 has 16 residues. Germline CDR1 and CDR2: SEHNR and FQNEAQ (reference sequence). The CDR3 bases are TGTGCCAGCAGCCCCAGGGGGCAGACGACTAACTATGGCTACACCTTC. Protein sequence: CASSPRGQTTNYGYTF.

This rearrangement joins TRBV11-2 to TRBJ2-1, with D perhaps matching TRBD2 (5 bases). There are 12 residues in the CDR3. V dropped 2 bases and J dropped 9 bases, with 8 bases sitting between them. Germline CDR1 SGHAT, CDR2 FQNNGV. The CDR3 DNA reads as TGTGCCAGCAGCTTAATTGAGGGTGAGCAGTTCTTC. Translated, it gives CASSLIEGEQFF.

The J gene is TRBJ2-7, the V gene TRBV5-5; 11 positions agree with TRBD2. Germline V gene lookup returns CDR1 SGHKS and CDR2 YYEKEE (reference sequence). The CDR3 consists of 16 residues. With V trimmed by 2 bases and J by 0 bases, 4 bases remained unmatched. In nucleotides, the CDR3 is TGTGCCAGCAGCTTAAGTAGCGGGAGGGCCTCCTACGAGCAGTACTTC. Its translation: CASSLSSGRASYEQYF.

The rearrangement links TRBV10-3 to TRBJ2-2, with no clear D. V was pared by 4 bases and J by 8 bases, with 8 bases between. CDR3 length: 12 residues. Germline-derived CDR1 and CDR2 are ENHRY and SYGVKD. The CDR3 nucleotides are TGTGCCATCAGTGGACTTACTGGGGAGCTGTTTTTT. Protein product: CAISGLTGELFF.

J is TRBJ1-2 and V is TRBV25-1; D may be TRBD1 (5 bases). In germline, CDR1 is MGHDK, CDR2 SYGVNS. The V and J ends lost 7 bases and 8 bases respectively, with 14 bases between them. The CDR3 is made up of 12 amino acids. Written as DNA, the CDR3 is TGTGCCAGCAAACGGGGCCAAGCAGGCTACACCTTC. Protein: CASKRGQAGYTF.

The V call is TRBV10-1, the J call TRBJ1-3, with TRBD1 matching 8 bases. The CDR3 runs to 13 residues. Germline V gene data show CDR1 as WNHNN and CDR2 as SYGVQD (reference sequence). J was trimmed by 4 bases and V by 5 bases; bases with no gene match: 1. The DNA for the CDR3 is TGCGCCAGCAGTCGGGACAGGGGAAACACCATATATTTT. Encoded protein: CASSRDRGNTIYF.

The chain combines TRBV4-2 with TRBJ2-7; D might be TRBD1 (6 bases). CDR1 is LGHNA, CDR2 YNFKEQ, per germline. CDR3 length equals 14 residues. V was clipped by 3 bases and J by 3 bases, with 12 bases between them. The CDR3: CASSHRDTLYEQYF. The DNA for the CDR3 is TGTGCCAGCAGCCACCGGGACACTCTCTACGAGCAGTACTTC.

The rearrangement joins TRBV5-1 to TRBJ2-5; D is undetermined. This CDR3 has 15 residues. The ends were cut back, 0 bases at V and 2 bases at J, with 11 bases in the middle. Per the germline V gene, CDR1 is SGHRS and CDR2 is YFSETQ. CDR3 coding DNA: TGCGCCAGCAGCTTGGTGGACCTGGGGCAAGAGACCCAGTACTTC. It translates to CASSLVDLGQETQYF.

The CDR3 DNA reads TGTGCCAGCAGCTTAGACGCCCCGAATGAGCAGTTCTTC. This codes for CASSLDAPNEQFF. The rearrangement uses TRBV7-2 and TRBJ2-1; no clear D. Per the germline V gene, CDR1 is SGHTA and CDR2 is FQGNSA. The CDR3 is 13 residues long. V lost 1 base, J lost 7 bases, and 8 bases lay in between. The full variable domain, completed using reference TRBV7-2 and TRBJ2-1, is GAGVSQSPSNKVTEKGKDVELRCDPISGHTALYWYRQSLGQGLEFLIYFQGNSAPDKSGLPSDRFSAERTGGSVSTLTIQRTQQEDSAVYLCASSLDAPNEQFFGPGTRLTVL.

The rearrangement joins TRBV7-2 to TRBJ2-7; D is unclear. The germline V and J ends were trimmed by 0 bases and 1 base, with 19 bases remaining between them. Per germline, CDR1 SGHTA and CDR2 FQGNSA. This CDR3 has 18 amino acids. This CDR3 is CASSLALGTDSSSYEQYF. The CDR3 region has the DNA TGTGCCAGCAGCTTAGCGCTCGGTACAGATAGCTCTTCCTACGAGCAGTACTTC.

A note on this clone: Other DNA sequences in the sample encode the same CDR3. The chain joins TRBV5-6 to TRBJ1-6; D unclear. V was shortened by 2 bases and J by 7 bases, with 10 bases between the two germline ends. The germline V gene has CDR1 SGHDT and CDR2 YYEEEE. The CDR3 consists of 14 residues. The CDR3 sequence is CASSFGSYNSPLHF. The CDR3 nucleotides are TGTGCCAGCAGCTTCGGGTCTTACAATTCACCCCTCCACTTT.

This chain connects TRBV11-3 to TRBJ1-1; D is uncertain. Per the germline V gene, CDR1 is SGHNT and CDR2 is YENEEA. The CDR3 has 13 residues. Trimming removed 3 bases from V and 3 bases from J, with 8 bases in between. Written as DNA, the CDR3 is TGTGCCAGCAGCTTTGTGGCGTACACTGAAGCTTTCTTT. Translation: CASSFVAYTEAFF.

V is TRBV5-1 and J is TRBJ2-7; no reliable D call. V was shortened by 3 bases and J by 5 bases, with 15 bases between the two germline ends. This CDR3 has 14 amino acids. The germline CDR1 and CDR2 sequences are SGHRS and YFSETQ. CDR3 DNA sequence: TGCGCCAGCAGCTCTCCCCCCACGGAACACGAGCAGTACTTC. It is translated as CASSSPPTEHEQYF.

The gene calls are TRBV7-2 and TRBJ1-6, with D possibly being TRBD1 (6 bases). V gave up 6 bases and J gave up 2 bases, with 17 bases separating them. The CDR3 is 17 residues long. The germline CDR1 and CDR2 sequences are SGHTA and FQGNSA. CDR3 amino acids: CASSGGGGWAYNSPLHF. In DNA form, the CDR3 reads TGTGCCAGCAGTGGAGGGGGGGGCTGGGCCTATAATTCACCCCTCCACTTT.

The chain couples TRBV7-9 to TRBJ2-7; 12 bases agree with TRBD2. Germline loops: CDR1 SEHNR, CDR2 FQNEAQ (reference sequence). The CDR3 is made up of 18 amino acids. Trimming removed 5 bases from V and 0 bases from J; junction bases left unmatched: 11. CDR3 nucleotide sequence: TGTGCCAGCAGCCCAACAGCTAGCGGGAGGGCCTCCTCCTACGAGCAGTACTTC. Protein sequence: CASSPTASGRASSYEQYF.

J is TRBJ2-7 and V is TRBV10-1; D may be TRBD1 (5 bases). There are 14 residues in the CDR3. V lost 6 bases, J lost 6 bases, and 18 bases lay in between. Germline-derived CDR1 and CDR2 are WNHNN and SYGVQD (reference sequence). The CDR3 spells CASSEFQGFGEQYF. The CDR3 DNA follows: TGCGCCAGCAGCGAATTCCAGGGTTTTGGCGAGCAGTACTTC.

The CDR3 protein is CASSLFSNEQFF. The CDR3, as DNA: TGTGCCAGCAGCTTATTCTCCAATGAGCAGTTCTTC. This rearrangement joins TRBV7-2 to TRBJ2-1; D is ambiguous. Trimming stripped 2 bases from V and 6 bases from J, with 5 bases between. Germline V gene sequence: CDR1 SGHTA, CDR2 FQGNSA. This CDR3 is 12 amino acids long.

The chain carries TRBV6-6 and TRBJ1-4, with 7 positions matching TRBD1. CDR1 is MNHNY, CDR2 SVGAGI, per germline (reference sequence). The CDR3 loop spans 15 amino acids. V was pared by 6 bases and J by 3 bases, with 7 bases of the junction left unmatched. CDR3 in DNA: TGTGCCAGCAGAGGGGAGGGGGCGGCTAATGAAAAACTGTTTTTT. Protein: CASRGEGAANEKLFF.

This chain links TRBV6-1 with TRBJ1-1; D is ambiguous. The CDR3 runs to 15 residues. Germline CDR1 MNHNS, CDR2 SASEGT. The V end lost 4 bases, the J end lost 0 bases, and 12 bases lay between the germline ends. CDR3 in amino acids: CASSVRAVMNTEAFF. The CDR3 DNA sequence: TGTGCCAGCAGTGTTAGAGCAGTCATGAACACTGAAGCTTTCTTT.